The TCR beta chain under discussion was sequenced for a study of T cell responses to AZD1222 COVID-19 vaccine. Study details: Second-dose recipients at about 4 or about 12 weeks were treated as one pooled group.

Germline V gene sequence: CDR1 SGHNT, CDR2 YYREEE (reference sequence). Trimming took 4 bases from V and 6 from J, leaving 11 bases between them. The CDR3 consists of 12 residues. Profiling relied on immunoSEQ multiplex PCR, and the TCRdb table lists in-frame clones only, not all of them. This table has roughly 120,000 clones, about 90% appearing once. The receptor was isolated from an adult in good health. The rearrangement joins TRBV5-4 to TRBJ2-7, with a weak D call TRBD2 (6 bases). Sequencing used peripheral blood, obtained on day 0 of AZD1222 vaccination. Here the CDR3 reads CASSLASGEQYF. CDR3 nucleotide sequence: TGTGCCAGCAGCCTAGCGTCGGGCGAGCAGTACTTC.